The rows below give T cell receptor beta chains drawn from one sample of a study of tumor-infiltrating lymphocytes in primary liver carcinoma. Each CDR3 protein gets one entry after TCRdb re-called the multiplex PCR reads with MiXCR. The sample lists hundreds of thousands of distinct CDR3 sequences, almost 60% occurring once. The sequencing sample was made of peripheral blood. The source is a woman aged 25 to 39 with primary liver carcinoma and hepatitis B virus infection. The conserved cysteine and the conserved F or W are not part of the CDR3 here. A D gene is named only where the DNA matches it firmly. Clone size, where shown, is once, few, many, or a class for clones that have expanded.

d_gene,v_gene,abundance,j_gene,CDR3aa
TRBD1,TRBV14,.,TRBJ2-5,TSSEKHRGPQETQY
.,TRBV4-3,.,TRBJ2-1,ASSHTMLVNERF
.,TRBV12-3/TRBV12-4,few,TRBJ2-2,ASSPPGEPF
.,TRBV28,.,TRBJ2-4,ASSFRAGVPDIQY
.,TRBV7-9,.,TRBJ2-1,ASSLVVGPGNEQF
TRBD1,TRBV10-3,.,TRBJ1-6,AISVQGTVNISPLH
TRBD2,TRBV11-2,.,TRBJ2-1,ASRFSGRPPYSEQF
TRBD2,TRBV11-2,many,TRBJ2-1,ASSLAVFFGTSGPNEQF
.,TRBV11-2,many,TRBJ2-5,ASSSRVMETQY
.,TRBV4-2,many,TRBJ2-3,ASSQEVVFADTQY
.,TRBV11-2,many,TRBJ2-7,ASSLGPGDYEQY
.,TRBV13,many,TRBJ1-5,ASSSRQLPQAQH
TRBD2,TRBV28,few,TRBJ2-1,ASKLAGWNNEQF
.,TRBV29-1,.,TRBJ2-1,SAGGGGRHNEQF
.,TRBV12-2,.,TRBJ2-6,ASRGPTGQYKSGANVLT
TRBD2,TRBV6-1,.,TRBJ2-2,ASGGGRAKETGELF
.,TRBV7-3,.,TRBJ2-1,ATSLDSNSYNEQF
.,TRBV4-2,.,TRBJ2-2,ANSQDSAHKNTGELF
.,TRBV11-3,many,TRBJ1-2,ASSLNRLDRAPSNYGYT
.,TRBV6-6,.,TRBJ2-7,VNSQTEEQY
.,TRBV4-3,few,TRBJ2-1,ASSRERSSEQF
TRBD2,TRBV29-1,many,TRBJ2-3,SVGGTSGKTSQKDTQY
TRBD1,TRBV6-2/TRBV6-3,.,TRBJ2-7,ASRDPGQAYEQY
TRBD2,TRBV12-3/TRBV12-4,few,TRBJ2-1,ASSPSPGLSFEQF
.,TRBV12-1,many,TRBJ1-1,ASSFNTEAF
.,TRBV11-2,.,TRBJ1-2,ASSLDRINYGYT
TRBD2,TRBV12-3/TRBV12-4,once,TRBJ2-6,ASSFLFSGRGPSGANVLT
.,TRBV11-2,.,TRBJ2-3,ASSLGGPGTGTQY
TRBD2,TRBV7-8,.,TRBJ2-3,ARSLWTASGSSDTQY
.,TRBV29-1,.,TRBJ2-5,SVVVGNKETQY
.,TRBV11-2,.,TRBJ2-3,ASSSDHTDMQY
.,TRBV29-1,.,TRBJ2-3,SVSGAIDTQY
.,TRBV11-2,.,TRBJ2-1,ASGVVMGARYNEQF
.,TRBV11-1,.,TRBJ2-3,VSSLSRVAYTQY
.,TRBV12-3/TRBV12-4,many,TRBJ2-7,ASSLAGPLYEQY
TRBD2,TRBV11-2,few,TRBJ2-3,ASSLGPLSGNRDTQY
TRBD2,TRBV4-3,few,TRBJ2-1,ASSQDSAGGNNEQF
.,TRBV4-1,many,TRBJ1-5,ASSQAPGSNQPQH
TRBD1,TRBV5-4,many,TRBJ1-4,ASSTNRGLKEKLF
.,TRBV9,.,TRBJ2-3,ASSVSGSTDTQY
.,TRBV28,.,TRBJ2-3,ASRAEVTQY
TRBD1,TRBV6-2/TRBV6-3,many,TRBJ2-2,ASSTPGTGYTGELF
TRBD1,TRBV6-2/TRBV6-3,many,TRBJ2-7,ASTSLDRGTYEQY
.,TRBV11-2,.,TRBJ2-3,TSSLVGTATDTQY
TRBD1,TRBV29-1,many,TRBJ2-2,SVGVQGATGELF
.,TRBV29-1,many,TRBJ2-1,SVVGSNEQF
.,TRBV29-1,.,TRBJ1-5,SVGVGFGANQPQH